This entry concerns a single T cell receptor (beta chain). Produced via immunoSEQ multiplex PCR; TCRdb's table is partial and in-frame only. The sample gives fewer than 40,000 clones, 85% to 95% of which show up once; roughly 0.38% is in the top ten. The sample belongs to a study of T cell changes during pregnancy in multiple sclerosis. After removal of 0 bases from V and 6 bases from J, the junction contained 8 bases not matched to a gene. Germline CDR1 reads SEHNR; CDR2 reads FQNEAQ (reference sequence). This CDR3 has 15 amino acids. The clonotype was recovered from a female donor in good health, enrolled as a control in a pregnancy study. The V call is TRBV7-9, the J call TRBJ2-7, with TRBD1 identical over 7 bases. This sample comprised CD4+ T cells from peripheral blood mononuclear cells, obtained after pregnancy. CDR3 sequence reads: CASSLAQGRGLEQYF. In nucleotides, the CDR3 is TGTGCCAGCAGCTTAGCGCAGGGAAGGGGGCTCGAGCAGTACTTC.